The 8 T cell receptor beta chains reported below all come from one sample, sequenced in a study of CD8+CD57+ T cells in acquired aplastic anemia. All sequencing subjects had displayed CD8+CD57+ cell expansion on flow cytometry. The template used for profiling TCR beta VDJ and CDR3 was genomic DNA. TCRdb recomputed calls from the reads with MiXCR, one row per CDR3 protein. The sample includes over 150,000 distinct CDR3 sequences, over 55% of them seen just once. The source material was sorted CD4+, CD8+, or CD8+CD57+ T cells (not recorded which) from PBMCs. Receptor source: a human donor with aplastic anemia.

This clonotype was observed a handful of times. This chain joins TRBV7-6 and TRBJ2-3; tentatively, D is TRBD1 (5 bases). V lost 0 bases and J 7 bases, leaving 23 bases between the germline ends. Per the germline V gene, CDR1 is SGHVS and CDR2 is FNYEAQ. This CDR3 region has 18 residues. CDR3 coding DNA: TGTGCCAGCAGCTTAGCCCCCCGGTCCAGGGCAAATGGAAATACGCAGTATTTT. The encoded protein is CASSLAPRSRANGNTQYF.

Comment on this clonotype: Being one base from a much bigger clone, this may be a read error. The genes are TRBV20-1 and TRBJ1-2, with D possibly TRBD1 on 6 matching bases. CDR3 length equals 15 residues. Germline CDR1 is DFQATT and CDR2 is SNEGSKA (reference sequence). This CDR3 is CSAGDDGTWDYGYTF. CDR3 coding DNA: TGCAGTGCTGGAGATGACGGGACATGGGACTATGGCTACACCTTC.

Points on this clonotype: With a much larger clone just one base away, this may be a read error. In nucleotides, the CDR3 is TGTGCCGGCAGTACGACCGGGACCTCAGCTTTCTTT. This gives the protein CAGSTTGTSAFF. The chain employs TRBV6-1 and TRBJ1-1, with a weak D call TRBD1 (5 bases). Germline CDR1 MNHNS, CDR2 SASEGT. The CDR3 extends over 12 amino acids.

The chain links TRBV5-6 to TRBJ2-7; D gene uncertain. Trimming took 4 bases from V and 0 from J, leaving 14 bases between them. Germline CDR1 is SGHDT and CDR2 is YYEEEE. The CDR3 totals 15 residues. The CDR3 reads CASSGEDTYSYEQYF. The CDR3 DNA reads TGTGCCAGCAGCGGGGAAGACACGTACTCCTACGAGCAGTACTTC.

The rearrangement uses TRBV7-9 and TRBJ2-1; 7 bases map to TRBD1. The J call may be incorrect, as the DNA end agrees better with TRBJ2-7. This CDR3 contains 15 residues. The germline CDR1 and CDR2 sequences are SEHNR and FQNEAQ (reference sequence). The CDR3, as DNA: TGTGCCAGCAGCTTAGTGGGCCAGGGGGCCTACGAGCAGTACTTC. The encoded protein is CASSLVGQGAYEQYF.

This CDR3 reads CSARGSAGINQPQHF. CDR3 bases: TGCAGTGCTAGAGGTTCGGCAGGGATTAATCAGCCCCAGCATTTT. V is TRBV20-1 and J is TRBJ1-5, with D maybe TRBD1 (5 bases). Germline CDR1 reads DFQATT; CDR2 reads SNEGSKA (reference sequence). Trimming took off 1 base at V and 4 bases at J, with 14 bases between the two ends. The CDR3 totals 15 residues.

V and J are TRBV5-5 and TRBJ2-1; D uncertain. Trimming took 2 bases from V and 4 from J, leaving 10 bases between them. This CDR3 has 14 amino acids. From germline, CDR1 is SGHKS and CDR2 YYEKEE (reference sequence). CDR3 sequence: CASSLALLYNEQFF. As DNA, the CDR3 is TGTGCCAGCAGCTTAGCCTTACTATACAATGAGCAGTTCTTC.

The chain couples TRBV10-3 to TRBJ1-3, with TRBD1 identical over 7 bases. V shed 3 bases, J shed 0 bases, and the junction held 5 bases outside the gene matches. Germline CDR1 is ENHRY and CDR2 is SYGVKD. The CDR3 runs 16 residues. The chain's CDR3 is CAISDPGQVSGNTIYF. As DNA, the CDR3 is TGTGCCATCAGTGACCCCGGACAGGTCTCTGGAAACACCATATATTTT.